The rows below give T cell receptor beta chains drawn from one sample of a study of identifying expanded T cells in peripheral blood. The protocol was immunoSEQ multiplex PCR, while the TCRdb copy is restricted to in-frame clones and leaves out a portion. The top ten clones hold over 12% of a sample with around 100,000 clones, about 91% of them seen once. Source material: blood. These receptors all stem from a person aged 18 to 70 in good health. The CDR3 runs from the conserved cysteine through the conserved F or W. The D gene is left open where the match is weak. Size is omitted from some rows. Given values are once, few, many or a class for expanded clones.

clone_size	v_call	j_call	d_call	cdr3_aa	cdr3_nt
NA	TRBV4-2	TRBJ1-1	NA	CASSQDWLGTGGAEAFF	TGTGCCAGCAGCCAAGATTGGTTGGGGACTGGAGGCGCTGAAGCTTTCTTT
NA	TRBV19	TRBJ2-7	NA	CASSMYNGVTYEQYF	TGTGCCAGTAGTATGTATAACGGAGTTACCTACGAGCAGTACTTC
NA	TRBV7-2	TRBJ2-7	NA	CASSLGAGAYEQYF	TGTGCCAGCAGCTTAGGGGCAGGGGCCTACGAGCAGTACTTC
NA	TRBV7-2	TRBJ2-1	NA	CASTGSSYNEQFF	TGTGCCAGTACAGGATCCTCCTACAATGAGCAGTTCTTC
NA	TRBV30	TRBJ1-3	NA	CACAPWGGSGNTIYF	TGTGCCTGCGCCCCTTGGGGGGGCTCTGGAAACACCATATATTTT
NA	TRBV5-6	TRBJ2-1	NA	CASTIGGTDYNEQFF	TGTGCCAGCACAATAGGTGGGACCGACTACAATGAGCAGTTCTTC
NA	TRBV6-1	TRBJ1-5	NA	CASSEAGGNQPQHF	TGTGCCAGCAGTGAAGCGGGTGGCAATCAGCCCCAGCATTTT
NA	TRBV7-3	TRBJ2-3	NA	CASSPREGGRTDTQYF	TGTGCCAGCAGCCCCCGCGAGGGGGGCAGGACAGATACGCAGTATTTT
NA	TRBV5-1	TRBJ2-1	TRBD1	CASSLEGTARGEQFF	TGCGCCAGCAGCTTGGAAGGGACAGCCCGAGGTGAGCAGTTCTTC
NA	TRBV2	TRBJ2-5	TRBD1	CASRTGMSEQETQYF	TGTGCCAGCAGGACAGGGATGTCAGAACAAGAGACCCAGTACTTC
few	TRBV7-6	TRBJ1-6	TRBD1	CASSLEGQGQSPLHF	TGTGCCAGCAGCTTAGAGGGACAGGGTCAATCACCCCTCCACTTT
NA	TRBV29-1	TRBJ1-5	TRBD1	CSVGGDSPNQPQHF	TGCAGCGTTGGGGGGGACAGCCCGAATCAGCCCCAGCATTTT
NA	TRBV5-1	TRBJ2-3	NA	CASSLHQDTQYF	TGCGCCAGCAGCTTGCACCAGGATACGCAGTATTTT
NA	TRBV19	TRBJ2-1	TRBD2	CASSSGQILAGGSYNEQFF	TGTGCCAGTAGTTCCGGCCAGATACTAGCGGGAGGTTCCTACAATGAGCAGTTCTTC
few	TRBV9	TRBJ2-1	NA	CASSASAIGLQSDNEQFF	TGTGCCAGCAGCGCCTCCGCCATCGGACTCCAAAGCGACAATGAGCAGTTCTTC
NA	TRBV7-3	TRBJ2-3	TRBD2	CASSLPGLAATNTQYF	TGTGCCAGCAGCCTACCAGGACTAGCGGCCACAAATACGCAGTATTTT
NA	TRBV29-1	TRBJ2-3	TRBD2	CSVATSSTDTQYF	TGCAGCGTTGCGACTAGCAGCACAGATACGCAGTATTTT
NA	TRBV6-5	TRBJ1-2	TRBD1	CASSYGTGRGYTF	TGTGCCAGCAGTTACGGGACAGGGAGGGGCTACACCTTC
many	TRBV4-2	TRBJ1-2	NA	CASSQDLGAYGYTF	TGTGCCAGCAGCCAAGATTTGGGCGCCTATGGCTACACCTTC
NA	TRBV10-3	TRBJ2-5	NA	CAISDAGKETQYF	TGTGCCATCAGTGACGCGGGGAAAGAGACCCAGTACTTC
NA	TRBV5-1	TRBJ2-5	NA	CASSLVSPGETQYF	TGCGCCAGCAGCTTGGTTAGCCCCGGGGAGACCCAGTACTTC
few	TRBV6-1	TRBJ2-7	TRBD2	CASRARGVAYEQYF	TGTGCCAGCAGAGCCCGGGGGGTCGCCTACGAGCAGTACTTC
NA	TRBV9	TRBJ1-1	TRBD1	CASSVGAGGNTEAFF	TGTGCCAGCAGCGTAGGGGCAGGGGGGAACACTGAAGCTTTCTTT
NA	TRBV5-4	TRBJ2-1	TRBD2	CASSLVGRDYEQFF	TGTGCCAGCAGCTTGGTTGGGAGGGACTATGAGCAGTTCTTC
NA	TRBV4-1	TRBJ2-1	TRBD2	CASSQVEGGYMYEQFF	TGCGCCAGCAGCCAGGTGGAGGGAGGGTACATGTATGAGCAGTTCTTC
NA	TRBV7-3	TRBJ2-6	NA	CASSLRATWGAKSGANVLTF	TGTGCCAGCAGCTTAAGAGCCACCTGGGGAGCTAAGTCTGGGGCCAACGTCCTGACTTTC
NA	TRBV14	TRBJ1-1	NA	CASSRLTGLENTEAFF	TGTGCCAGCAGCCGTCTCACAGGGCTGGAGAACACTGAAGCTTTCTTT
NA	TRBV18	TRBJ2-1	TRBD2	CASSPPAGGAGYNEQFF	TGTGCCAGCTCACCACCGGCGGGGGGAGCCGGCTACAATGAGCAGTTCTTC
NA	TRBV7-9	TRBJ2-7	NA	CASSFAGGSSYEQYF	TGTGCCAGCAGCTTTGCCGGGGGCTCATCCTACGAGCAGTACTTC
NA	TRBV5-4	TRBJ2-1	TRBD2	CASSSRLAGGRNEQFF	TGTGCCAGCAGCTCACGTTTAGCGGGGGGGCGCAATGAGCAGTTCTTC
NA	TRBV7-9	TRBJ2-1	NA	CASSLAWGNEQFF	TGTGCCAGCAGCTTAGCGTGGGGCAATGAGCAGTTCTTC
NA	TRBV19	TRBJ2-1	NA	CASSSADRNNEQFF	TGTGCCAGTAGCAGCGCCGACAGAAACAATGAGCAGTTCTTC
NA	TRBV9	TRBJ2-3	TRBD2	CASSVDVGTSGGSVDTQYF	TGTGCCAGCAGCGTAGACGTCGGGACTAGCGGGGGGTCCGTAGATACGCAGTATTTT
NA	TRBV28	TRBJ1-1	NA	CASSPGDRNTEAFF	TGTGCCAGCAGCCCCGGAGACAGGAACACTGAAGCTTTCTTT
NA	TRBV9	TRBJ2-5	NA	CASSGHRELETQYF	TGTGCCAGCAGCGGACACAGGGAGCTAGAGACCCAGTACTTC
NA	TRBV7-2	TRBJ2-7	NA	CASSLRTIVFGPSYEQYF	TGTGCCAGCAGCTTAAGGACAATCGTTTTTGGACCCTCCTACGAGCAGTACTTC
once	TRBV11-2	TRBJ2-7	NA	CASSLDQGLWEQYF	TGTGCCAGCAGCTTAGATCAAGGCCTTTGGGAGCAGTACTTC
NA	TRBV5-6	TRBJ1-6	NA	CASSLLDRLGSPLHF	TGTGCCAGCAGCTTGCTCGACAGGCTTGGTTCACCCCTCCACTTT
NA	TRBV23-1	TRBJ1-1	TRBD1	CASSQSTPGGAEAFF	TGCGCCAGCAGTCAATCGACGCCAGGGGGGGCTGAAGCTTTCTTT
NA	TRBV15	TRBJ2-7	NA	CATSRASGFGEQYF	TGTGCCACCAGCCGGGCCTCGGGGTTCGGTGAGCAGTACTTC
NA	TRBV9	TRBJ2-3	TRBD2	CASSVVAGGRSDTQYF	TGTGCCAGCAGCGTAGTAGCGGGGGGGCGTTCAGATACGCAGTATTTT
NA	TRBV4-3	TRBJ2-1	NA	CASSQDRGPTNEQFF	TGCGCCAGCAGCCAAGATCGGGGACCAACCAATGAGCAGTTCTTC
once	TRBV7-2	TRBJ2-7	TRBD1	CASSLIGQGGYEQYF	TGTGCCAGCAGCTTGATCGGACAGGGGGGCTACGAGCAGTACTTC
NA	TRBV6-1	TRBJ1-1	NA	CASRQTRRNTEAFF	TGTGCCAGCAGACAGACACGGCGGAACACTGAAGCTTTCTTT
NA	TRBV7-6	TRBJ2-7	TRBD1	CASSLLQGAAYEQYF	TGTGCCAGCAGCTTATTACAGGGGGCTGCCTACGAGCAGTACTTC
few	TRBV25-1	TRBJ2-3	NA	CASSEAVTDTQYF	TGTGCCAGCAGTGAAGCCGTCACAGATACGCAGTATTTT
NA	TRBV9	TRBJ2-2	NA	CASSVATLGADTGELFF	TGTGCCAGCAGCGTAGCTACATTGGGCGCCGACACCGGGGAGCTGTTTTTT
NA	TRBV30	TRBJ1-6	NA	CAWSSARDSPLHF	TGTGCCTGGAGTTCGGCACGAGACTCACCCCTCCACTTT
NA	TRBV21-1	TRBJ2-6	NA	CASSKVLWKVRGANVLTF	TGTGCCAGCAGCAAAGTCTTATGGAAGGTGAGGGGGGCCAACGTCCTGACTTTC
NA	TRBV4-1	TRBJ2-3	NA	CASSPYRGRIDTQYF	TGCGCCAGCAGCCCTTACAGAGGACGAATAGATACGCAGTATTTT
NA	TRBV7-2	TRBJ1-1	NA	CASSRAMTGTEAFF	TGTGCCAGCAGCCGAGCCATGACAGGCACTGAAGCTTTCTTT
NA	TRBV6-4	TRBJ1-1	TRBD1	CASRGLTGDTEAFF	TGTGCCAGCCGAGGTTTGACAGGGGACACTGAAGCTTTCTTT
once	TRBV7-3	TRBJ2-1	TRBD2	CASSAPTSGPPGEQFF	TGTGCCAGCAGCGCCCCGACTAGCGGGCCCCCTGGTGAGCAGTTCTTC
NA	TRBV6-5	TRBJ2-5	NA	CASSYTGRGETQYF	TGTGCCAGCAGTTACACGGGGCGGGGAGAGACCCAGTACTTC
NA	TRBV19	TRBJ2-7	NA	CASSTGPRGSEQYF	TGTGCCAGTAGCACGGGTCCCCGAGGAAGCGAGCAGTACTTC
once	TRBV7-3	TRBJ2-2	NA	CASSLLSAGGTGELFF	TGTGCCAGCAGCTTATTAAGTGCCGGGGGCACCGGGGAGCTGTTTTTT